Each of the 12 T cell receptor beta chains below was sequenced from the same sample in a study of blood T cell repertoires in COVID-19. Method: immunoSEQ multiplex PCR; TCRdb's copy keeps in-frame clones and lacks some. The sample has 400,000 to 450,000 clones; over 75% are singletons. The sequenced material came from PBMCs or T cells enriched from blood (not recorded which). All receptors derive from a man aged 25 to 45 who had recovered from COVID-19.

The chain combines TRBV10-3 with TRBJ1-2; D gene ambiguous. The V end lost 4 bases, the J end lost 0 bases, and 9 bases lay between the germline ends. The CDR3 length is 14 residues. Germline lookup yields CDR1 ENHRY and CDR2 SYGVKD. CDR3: CAISVGETNYGYTF. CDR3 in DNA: TGTGCCATCAGTGTAGGAGAAACTAACTATGGCTACACCTTC.

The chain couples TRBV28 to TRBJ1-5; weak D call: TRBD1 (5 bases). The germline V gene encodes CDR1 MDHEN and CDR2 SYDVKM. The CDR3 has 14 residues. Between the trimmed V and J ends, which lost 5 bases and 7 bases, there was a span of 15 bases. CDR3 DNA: TGTGCCAGCAGTGGATGGGGGGAATTCCAGCCCCAGCATTTT. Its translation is CASSGWGEFQPQHF. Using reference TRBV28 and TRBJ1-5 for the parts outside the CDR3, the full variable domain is DVKVTQSSRYLVKRTGEKVFLECVQDMDHENMFWYRQDPGLGLRLIYFSYDVKMKEKGDIPEGYSVSREKKERFSLILESASTNQTSMYLCASSGWGEFQPQHFGDGTRLSIL.

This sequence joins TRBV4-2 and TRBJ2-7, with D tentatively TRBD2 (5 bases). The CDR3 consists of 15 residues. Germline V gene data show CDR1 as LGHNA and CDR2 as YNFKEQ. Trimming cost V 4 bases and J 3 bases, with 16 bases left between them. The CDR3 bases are TGTGCCAGCAGCCCAGATCGGGCGGGTTTCTACGAGCAGTACTTC. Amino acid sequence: CASSPDRAGFYEQYF.

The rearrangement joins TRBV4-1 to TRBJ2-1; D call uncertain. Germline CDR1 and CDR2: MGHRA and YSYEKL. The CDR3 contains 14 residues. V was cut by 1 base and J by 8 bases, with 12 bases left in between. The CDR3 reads CASSQAVPADEQFF. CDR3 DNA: TGCGCCAGCAGCCAAGCGGTACCTGCCGATGAGCAGTTCTTC.

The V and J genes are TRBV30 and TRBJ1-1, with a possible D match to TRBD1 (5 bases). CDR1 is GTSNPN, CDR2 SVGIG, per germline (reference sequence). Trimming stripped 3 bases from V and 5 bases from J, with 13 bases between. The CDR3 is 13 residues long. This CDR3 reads CAWSNGGGTEAFF. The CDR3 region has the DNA TGTGCCTGGAGCAACGGGGGGGGGACTGAAGCTTTCTTT. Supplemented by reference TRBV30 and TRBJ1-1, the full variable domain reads SQTIHQWPATLVQPVGSPLSLECTVEGTSNPNLYWYRQAAGRGLQLLFYSVGIGQISSEVPQNLSASRPQDRQFILSSKKLLLSDSGFYLCAWSNGGGTEAFFGQGTRLTVV.

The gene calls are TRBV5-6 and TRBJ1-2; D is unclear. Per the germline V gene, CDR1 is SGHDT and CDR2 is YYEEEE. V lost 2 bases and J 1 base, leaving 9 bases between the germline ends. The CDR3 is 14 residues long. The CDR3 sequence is CASSFPGFNYGYTF. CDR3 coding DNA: TGTGCCAGCAGCTTTCCGGGATTTAACTATGGCTACACCTTC.

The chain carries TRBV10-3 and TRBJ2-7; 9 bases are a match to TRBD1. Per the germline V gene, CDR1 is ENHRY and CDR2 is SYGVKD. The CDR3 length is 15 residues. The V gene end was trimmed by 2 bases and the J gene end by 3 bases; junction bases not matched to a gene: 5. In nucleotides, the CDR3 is TGTGCCATCAGTGAGCCAAGACAGGGGGACTACGAGCAGTACTTC. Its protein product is CAISEPRQGDYEQYF.

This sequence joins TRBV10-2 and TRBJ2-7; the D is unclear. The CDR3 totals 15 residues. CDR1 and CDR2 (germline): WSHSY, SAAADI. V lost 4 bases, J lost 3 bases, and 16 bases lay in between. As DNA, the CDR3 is TGCGCCAGCAGTGTAAGACCAGCGAAGATCTACGAGCAGTACTTC. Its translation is CASSVRPAKIYEQYF.

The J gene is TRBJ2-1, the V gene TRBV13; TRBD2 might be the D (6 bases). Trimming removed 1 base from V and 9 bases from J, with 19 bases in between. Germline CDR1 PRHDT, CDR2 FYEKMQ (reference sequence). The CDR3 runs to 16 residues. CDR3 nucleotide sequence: TGTGCCAGCAGCTTAGTGGGCGGGACGTTTAGTAGTGAGCAGTTCTTC. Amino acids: CASSLVGGTFSSEQFF.

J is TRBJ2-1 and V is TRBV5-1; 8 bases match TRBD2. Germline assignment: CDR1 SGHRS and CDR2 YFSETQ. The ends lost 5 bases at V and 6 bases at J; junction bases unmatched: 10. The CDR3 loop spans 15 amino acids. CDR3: CASSRAGEASNEQFF. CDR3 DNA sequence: TGCGCCAGCAGTCGAGCGGGAGAGGCTTCCAATGAGCAGTTCTTC.

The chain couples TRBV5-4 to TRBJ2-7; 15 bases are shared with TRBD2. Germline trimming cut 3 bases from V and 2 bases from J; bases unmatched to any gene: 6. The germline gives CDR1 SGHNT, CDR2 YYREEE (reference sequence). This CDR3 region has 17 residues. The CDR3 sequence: CASSYGLAGGGAYEQYF. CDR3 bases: TGTGCCAGCAGCTACGGACTAGCGGGAGGGGGGGCCTACGAGCAGTACTTC.

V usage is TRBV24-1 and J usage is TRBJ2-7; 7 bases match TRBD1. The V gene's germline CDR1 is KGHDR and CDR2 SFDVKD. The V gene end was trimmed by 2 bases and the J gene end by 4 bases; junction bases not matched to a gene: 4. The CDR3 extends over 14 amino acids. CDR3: CATSDSGGRYEQYF. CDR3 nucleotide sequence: TGTGCCACCAGTGATTCAGGGGGTAGGTACGAGCAGTACTTC.